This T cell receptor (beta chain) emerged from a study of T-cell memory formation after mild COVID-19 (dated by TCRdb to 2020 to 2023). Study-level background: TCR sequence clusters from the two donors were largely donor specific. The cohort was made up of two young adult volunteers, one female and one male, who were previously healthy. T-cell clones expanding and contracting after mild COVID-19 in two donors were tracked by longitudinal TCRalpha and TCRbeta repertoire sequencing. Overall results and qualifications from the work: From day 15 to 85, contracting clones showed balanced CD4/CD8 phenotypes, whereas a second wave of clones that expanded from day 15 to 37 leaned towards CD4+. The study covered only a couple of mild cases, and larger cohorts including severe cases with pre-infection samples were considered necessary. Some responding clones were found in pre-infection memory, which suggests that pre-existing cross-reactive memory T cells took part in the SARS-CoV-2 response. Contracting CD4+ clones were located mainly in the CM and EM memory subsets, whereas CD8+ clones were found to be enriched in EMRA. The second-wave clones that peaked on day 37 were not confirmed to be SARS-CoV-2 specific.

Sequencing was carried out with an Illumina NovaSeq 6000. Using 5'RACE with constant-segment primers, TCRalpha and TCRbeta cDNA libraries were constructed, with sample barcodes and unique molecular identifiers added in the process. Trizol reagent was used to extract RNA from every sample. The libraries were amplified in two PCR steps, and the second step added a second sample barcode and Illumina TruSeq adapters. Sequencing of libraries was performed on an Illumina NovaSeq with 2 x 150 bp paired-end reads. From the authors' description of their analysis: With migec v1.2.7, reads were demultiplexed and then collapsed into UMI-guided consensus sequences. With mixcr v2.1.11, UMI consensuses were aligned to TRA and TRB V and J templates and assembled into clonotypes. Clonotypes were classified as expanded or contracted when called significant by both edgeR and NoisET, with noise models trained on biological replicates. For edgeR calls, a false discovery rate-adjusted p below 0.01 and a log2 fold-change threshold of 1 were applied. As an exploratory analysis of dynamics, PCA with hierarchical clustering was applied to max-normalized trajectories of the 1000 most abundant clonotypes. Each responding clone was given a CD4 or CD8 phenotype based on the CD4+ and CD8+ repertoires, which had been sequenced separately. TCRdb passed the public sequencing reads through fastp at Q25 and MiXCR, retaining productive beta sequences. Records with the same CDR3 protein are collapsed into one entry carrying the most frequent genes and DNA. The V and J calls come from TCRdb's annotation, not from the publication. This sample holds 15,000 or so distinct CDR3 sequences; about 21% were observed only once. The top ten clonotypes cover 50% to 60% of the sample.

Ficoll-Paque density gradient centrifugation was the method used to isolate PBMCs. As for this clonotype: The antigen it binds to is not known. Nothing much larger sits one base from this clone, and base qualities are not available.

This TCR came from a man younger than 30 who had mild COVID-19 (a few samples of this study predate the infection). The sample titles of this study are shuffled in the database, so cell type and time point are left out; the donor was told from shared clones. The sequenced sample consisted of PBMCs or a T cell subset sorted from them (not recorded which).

Here the CDR3 is given as CSVELAGSFYEQYF. The nucleotides are TGCAGCGTTGAGCTGGCAGGGAGTTTCTACGAGCAGTACTTC. The sequence is built from TRBV29-1 and TRBJ2-7, with the D gene possibly TRBD1 or TRBD2, each one fitting 5 bases. V is shortened by 3 bases, J by 3 bases, and the region joining them spans 15 bases. CDR1 and CDR2, per the germline V gene, are SQVTM and ANQGSEA. The CDR3 runs 14 amino acids, cysteine and phenylalanine included. Only the CDR3 portion is preserved as DNA: 42 bases, with reading frame beginning at the first base.